A single sample gave rise to the 19 T cell receptor beta chains below, sequenced in a study of T cells in localized non-small cell lung cancer. Measured with immunoSEQ multiplex PCR; TCRdb has only the in-frame clones, and not every one. The table lists about 30,000 clones, around nine tenths of them singletons. The sample in question was peripheral blood, obtained before any cancer treatment. These receptors originate from a female donor at least 60 years old with stage III squamous cell lung carcinoma.

This clone has just one count. The chain carries TRBV6-5 and TRBJ1-3; D unclear. The length of the CDR3 is 13 residues. V dropped 2 bases and J dropped 4 bases, with 6 bases sitting between them. CDR1 and CDR2 from the germline V gene are MNHEY and SVGAGI. CDR3 DNA sequence: TGTGCCAGCAGTTACGACATCGGAAACACCATATATTTT. This encodes CASSYDIGNTIYF.

This chain uses TRBV27 with TRBJ1-1; tentative D call: TRBD1 (6 bases). CDR3 length equals 14 residues. V lost 5 bases and J 7 bases, leaving 17 bases between the germline ends. Germline values: CDR1 MNHEY, CDR2 SMNVEV (reference sequence). The CDR3 bases are TGTGCCAGCAGTGCCAGGGGAAGTAAAGATGAAGCTTTCTTT. This codes for CASSARGSKDEAFF.

This clone was counted a single time. The V gene is TRBV4-2, the J gene TRBJ2-3; D may be TRBD1 (6 bases). The CDR3 consists of 15 residues. Germline CDR1 LGHNA, CDR2 YNFKEQ. V lost 1 base and J lost 0, with 8 bases in between. The chain's CDR3 is CASSQGGQSTDTQYF. The DNA of the CDR3 is TGTGCCAGCAGCCAAGGGGGGCAGAGCACAGATACGCAGTATTTT.

The CDR3 sequence is CSVETYTDTQYF. In DNA, the CDR3 is TGCAGCGTTGAAACTTACACAGATACGCAGTATTTT. The genes are TRBV29-1 and TRBJ2-3; D is uncertain. V lost 2 bases and J lost 2, with 5 bases in between. The CDR3 has 12 residues. Germline V gene data show CDR1 as SQVTM and CDR2 as ANQGSEA.

This chain links TRBV28 with TRBJ1-4; D is undetermined. CDR1 is MDHEN and CDR2 is SYDVKM in the germline V gene. V was shortened by 2 bases and J by 4 bases, with 8 bases between the two germline ends. This CDR3 contains 14 residues. This CDR3 is CASSLGQVNEKLFF. CDR3 DNA sequence: TGTGCCAGCAGTTTAGGTCAAGTTAATGAAAAACTGTTTTTT.

The chain uses TRBV5-1 and TRBJ2-3; 7 bases agree with TRBD1. Germline CDR1 and CDR2: SGHRS and YFSETQ. The CDR3 runs to 14 residues. V shed 4 bases and J 3 bases; nucleotides not matched to a gene: 5. The DNA of the CDR3 is TGCGCCAGCAGCCCGGGACAGCAGACAGATACGCAGTATTTT. This sequence encodes CASSPGQQTDTQYF.

V usage is TRBV6-1 and J usage is TRBJ1-2; TRBD1 is a possible D gene (6 bases). The germline gives CDR1 MNHNS, CDR2 SASEGT. V lost 11 bases to trimming and J lost 7 bases, with 20 bases between them. The CDR3 is made up of 13 amino acids. For the CDR3, the DNA is TGTGCCGGAAGGGGGGTCTACACTGGTGGCTACACCTTC. Its translation is CAGRGVYTGGYTF.

The count of this clone is one. The chain links TRBV9 to TRBJ2-3, with D perhaps TRBD2 (5 bases). Trimming stripped 0 bases from V and 0 bases from J, with 11 bases between. The CDR3 runs to 16 residues. Germline CDR1 is SGDLS and CDR2 is YYNGEE. The CDR3 nucleotides read TGTGCCAGCAGCGTAGCTGGAAGCGGAAGCACAGATACGCAGTATTTT. The encoded protein is CASSVAGSGSTDTQYF. Full variable domain (missing parts from reference TRBV9 and TRBJ2-3): DSGVTQTPKHLITATGQRVTLRCSPRSGDLSVYWYQQSLDQGLQFLIQYYNGEERAKGNILERFSAQQFPDLHSELNLSSLELGDSALYFCASSVAGSGSTDTQYFGPGTRLTVL.

The table lists this clone with a count of one. The chain links TRBV7-9 to TRBJ1-2; 12 nucleotides match TRBD1. CDR3 length: 18 amino acids. Germline V gene data show CDR1 as SEHNR and CDR2 as FQNEAQ (reference sequence). The V and J ends lost 5 bases and 8 bases, in that order; junction bases with no gene match: 18. The CDR3 loop reads CASSILPGQGAVLQGYTF. In DNA, the CDR3 is TGTGCCAGCAGCATACTTCCGGGACAGGGGGCCGTTCTTCAGGGCTACACCTTC.

V and J are TRBV18 and TRBJ2-7; TRBD1 matches 10 bases. Trimming cost V 2 bases and J 2 bases; bases outside gene matches: 3. The CDR3 loop spans 15 amino acids. Germline CDR1 and CDR2: KGHSH and LQKENI. The CDR3 DNA follows: TGTGCCAGCTCACCAAGACAGGGGGCACCCTACGAGCAGTACTTC. This encodes CASSPRQGAPYEQYF.

This clone was detected a few times. The chain couples TRBV5-1 to TRBJ2-5, with 12 bases fitting TRBD1. Trimming cost V 3 bases and J 5 bases; bases outside gene matches: 8. CDR1 SGHRS and CDR2 YFSETQ come from the germline V gene. This CDR3 contains 16 residues. The CDR3 DNA reads TGCGCCAGCAGCTCGGGACAGGGGGCACGTTTGGAGACCCAGTACTTC. This codes for CASSSGQGARLETQYF.

This clone was observed a single time. The chain combines TRBV4-1 with TRBJ2-3, with D possibly TRBD2 on 6 matching bases. The CDR3 has 15 residues. CDR1 and CDR2 from the germline V gene are MGHRA and YSYEKL. The V gene lost 3 bases and the J gene lost 0 bases, with 10 bases spanning the gap. DNA of the CDR3: TGCGCCAGCAGCCAGGCCGGGACTAGCACAGATACGCAGTATTTT. It codes for CASSQAGTSTDTQYF.

This clone was counted once. This chain connects TRBV5-6 to TRBJ2-3; D might be TRBD1 or TRBD2, each matching 6 bases. The V gene's germline CDR1 is SGHDT and CDR2 YYEEEE. The CDR3 is 16 amino acids. V lost 4 bases to trimming and J lost 6 bases, with 21 bases between them. CDR3 DNA: TGTGCCAGCAGCCCTCCCGCCGGGGGCCGAAGGGATACGCAGTATTTT. Translated, it gives CASSPPAGGRRDTQYF.

The chain is built from TRBV11-2 and TRBJ1-1, with D maybe TRBD1 (6 bases). V was clipped by 5 bases and J by 1 base, with 23 bases between them. This CDR3 contains 18 residues. Per germline, CDR1 SGHAT and CDR2 FQNNGV. In nucleotides, the CDR3 is TGTGCCAGCAGCCCCCGCTTAGGCTGGGGGCACCCGAACACTGAAGCTTTCTTT. This gives the protein CASSPRLGWGHPNTEAFF.

This clone has only one observation. Written as DNA, the CDR3 is TGTGCCTGGGCCCACTTGGACAGGGGATTTGGAAACACCATATATTTT. Protein sequence: CAWAHLDRGFGNTIYF. The V call is TRBV30, the J call TRBJ1-3, with 9 bases fitting TRBD1. V lost 5 bases and J lost 3; bases outside the gene matches: 11. Germline CDR1 reads GTSNPN; CDR2 reads SVGIG (reference sequence). The length of the CDR3 is 16 residues.

The rearrangement links TRBV18 to TRBJ2-1, with 8 nucleotides matching TRBD2. Trimming at V came to 6 bases and at J to 1 base, leaving 14 bases not matched to a gene. Germline values: CDR1 KGHSH, CDR2 LQKENI. The CDR3 totals 18 residues. The CDR3 DNA reads TGTGCCAGCTCCGACAAAGGTGCCTCGGGGGGGTCCTACAATGAGCAGTTCTTC. It specifies CASSDKGASGGSYNEQFF.

The rearrangement links TRBV7-2 to TRBJ2-7; the D call may be TRBD1 or TRBD2 (5 bases each). V lost 3 bases and J lost 5, with 11 bases in between. The CDR3 runs 13 residues. CDR1 is SGHTA, CDR2 FQGNSA, per germline. CDR3 nucleotide sequence: TGTGCCAGCAGCTTCGGCAGGGAGAACGAGCAGTACTTC. It is translated as CASSFGRENEQYF. The full variable domain, in which reference TRBV7-2 and TRBJ2-7 provide the parts outside the CDR3, is GAGVSQSPSNKVTEKGKDVELRCDPISGHTALYWYRQSLGQGLEFLIYFQGNSAPDKSGLPSDRFSAERTGGSVSTLTIQRTQQEDSAVYLCASSFGRENEQYFGPGTRLTVT.

The rearrangement links TRBV16 to TRBJ1-1, with a tentative D call TRBD1 (5 bases). V was trimmed by 5 bases and J by 0 bases, leaving 13 bases between them. CDR3 length equals 15 residues. Germline V CDR1 and CDR2: KGHSY, FQNENV. The CDR3: CASSGTTNMNTEAFF. CDR3 bases: TGTGCCAGCAGCGGGACCACGAATATGAACACTGAAGCTTTCTTT.

There are a few counts of this clone. This chain connects TRBV30 to TRBJ2-7, with 16 bases lining up with TRBD2. The germline V gene has CDR1 GTSNPN and CDR2 SVGIG (reference sequence). The CDR3 contains 15 residues. With V trimmed by 5 bases and J by 7 bases, 8 bases remained unmatched. This CDR3 reads CAWRGTSGRAQEQYF. The CDR3 DNA reads TGTGCCTGGCGTGGGACTAGCGGGAGGGCGCAAGAGCAGTACTTC.